This TCR beta chain is from a study of T cell responses to AZD1222 COVID-19 vaccine. Notes on the study in general: Just a handful of AZD1222 recipients tested seropositive at baseline. Vaccination with two AZD1222 doses was followed by a rise in Spike-specific TCR breadth and depth. Researchers took repertoire samples only after the peak T cell response had come.

Worth noting for this clone: The target antigen is unknown.

The repertoire was sequenced with immunoSEQ multiplex PCR; TCRdb's copy has only in-frame clones and lacks some. The sample shows 130,000 or so clones, 80% to 95% of them seen only once. This clonotype was obtained from an adult in good health. Sequencing was performed on peripheral blood, taken on day 0 of MenACWY control vaccination.

As DNA, the CDR3 is TGTGCCAGCAGCTTGGACAGCCAAAATTCACCCCTCCACTTT. Translation gives CASSLDSQNSPLHF. The chain employs TRBV7-9 and TRBJ1-6; possibly TRBD1 for D (6 bases). This CDR3 spans 14 amino acids. Germline V gene lookup returns CDR1 SEHNR and CDR2 FQNEAQ (reference sequence). The V end was cut by 3 bases, the J end by 7 bases, with 10 bases between.